Below, 9 T cell receptor beta chains from the same sample are listed, as sequenced in a study of blood T cell repertoires in COVID-19. Produced via immunoSEQ multiplex PCR; TCRdb's table is partial and in-frame only. Counted here are some 150,000 clones, approximately 84% occurring once; the ten biggest clones make up about 8%. Sequencing was performed on peripheral blood. These receptors all come from a man aged 35-49 years who had recovered from COVID-19.

J is TRBJ1-4 and V is TRBV11-2; D gene uncertain. Germline CDR1 and CDR2: SGHAT and FQNNGV. The CDR3 has 13 residues. V lost 1 base and J 7 bases, leaving 7 bases between the germline ends. The CDR3 here is CASSLVPGEKLFF. In DNA, the CDR3 is TGTGCCAGCAGCTTAGTACCGGGTGAAAAACTGTTTTTT. The full variable domain, rest sourced from reference TRBV11-2 and TRBJ1-4, is EAGVAQSPRYKIIEKRQSVAFWCNPISGHATLYWYQQILGQGPKLLIQFQNNGVVDDSQLPKDRFSAERLKGVDSTLKIQPAKLEDSAVYLCASSLVPGEKLFFGSGTQLSVL.

The chain combines TRBV19 with TRBJ1-2; maybe TRBD1 (5 bases). The CDR3 sequence is 14 residues long. Germline values: CDR1 LNHDA, CDR2 SQIVND (reference sequence). V dropped 4 bases and J dropped 0 bases, with 9 bases sitting between them. CDR3 DNA sequence: TGTGCCAGTAGTACACAGGTAGCTAACTATGGCTACACCTTC. This gives the protein CASSTQVANYGYTF.

The genes are TRBV10-3 and TRBJ2-1; 13 bases are shared with TRBD2. Per the germline V gene, CDR1 is ENHRY and CDR2 is SYGVKD. V lost 3 bases to trimming and J lost 5 bases; unmatched junction nucleotides: 1. This CDR3 region has 15 residues. This CDR3 is CAISDGLAGDNEQFF. The CDR3 DNA sequence: TGTGCCATCAGTGACGGACTAGCGGGGGACAATGAGCAGTTCTTC.

This clone has only a few counts. The chain joins TRBV27 to TRBJ1-1, with D possibly TRBD1 on 6 matching bases. The length of the CDR3 is 15 residues. Germline CDR1 and CDR2: MNHEY and SMNVEV (reference sequence). V was cut by 5 bases and J by 4 bases, with 17 bases left in between. In DNA form, the CDR3 reads TGTGCCAGCAGTCCAACAGGGTCCCATCCCACTGAAGCTTTCTTT. This encodes CASSPTGSHPTEAFF.

The chain joins TRBV15 to TRBJ2-5; D not certain. Per the germline V gene, CDR1 is LNHNV and CDR2 is YYDKDF (reference sequence). CDR3 length: 13 residues. V lost 1 base and J lost 5, with 8 bases in between. CDR3 sequence: CATSRGRWETQYF. For the CDR3, the DNA is TGTGCCACCAGCAGAGGCAGGTGGGAGACCCAGTACTTC.

This clone was detected a few times. V usage is TRBV10-3 and J usage is TRBJ2-2; the D gene is possibly TRBD2 (5 bases). V was cut by 0 bases and J by 7 bases, with 18 bases left in between. This CDR3 comprises 17 residues. Germline-derived CDR1 and CDR2 are ENHRY and SYGVKD. The CDR3 protein is CAISESWVGGVGGELFF. The CDR3 DNA is TGTGCCATCAGTGAGTCTTGGGTCGGAGGTGTTGGCGGGGAGCTGTTTTTT.

The chain joins TRBV5-4 to TRBJ1-6; 9 bases agree with TRBD1. The CDR3 is 14 residues long. In germline, CDR1 is SGHNT, CDR2 YYREEE (reference sequence). V shed 3 bases and J 6 bases; nucleotides not matched to a gene: 1. This chain's CDR3 is CASSWDRVNSPLHF. For the CDR3, the DNA is TGTGCCAGCAGCTGGGACAGGGTTAATTCACCCCTCCACTTT.

The chain employs TRBV6-1 and TRBJ2-2; tentatively, D is TRBD2 (5 bases). This CDR3 has 15 residues. Trimming stripped 3 bases from V and 3 bases from J, with 11 bases between. Germline V gene lookup returns CDR1 MNHNS and CDR2 SASEGT. CDR3 loop: CASSDPGKDTGELFF. CDR3 coding DNA: TGTGCCAGCAGTGACCCCGGGAAGGACACCGGGGAGCTGTTTTTT.

V gene TRBV6-2 or TRBV6-3 combines with J gene TRBJ2-2; TRBD2 agrees at 7 bases. Per the germline V gene, CDR1 is MNHEY and CDR2 is SVGEGT. Trimming removed 4 bases from V and 8 bases from J; junction bases left unmatched: 7. This CDR3 contains 14 residues. CDR3 residues: CASSLSRDYGELFF. In DNA form, the CDR3 reads TGTGCCAGCAGTTTGTCCCGGGACTATGGGGAGCTGTTTTTT.